These 28 T cell receptor beta chains were sequenced from one sample in a study of CD8 T cells in ankylosing spondylitis. TCRdb called the 5' RACE reads again in MiXCR, with one record for every CDR3 protein. In the table there are about 240,000 distinct CDR3 sequences, around a tenth of which are singletons. Sequencing was performed on blood, either unsorted or a sorted T cell fraction (not recorded which). These receptors all stem from a male donor with ankylosing spondylitis or in good health (not recorded which).

In its sample, this clonotype was seen many times. The chain joins TRBV24-1 to TRBJ2-2; no firm D call. CDR3 length: 15 residues. Germline V gene sequence: CDR1 KGHDR, CDR2 SFDVKD. Deletions cut 2 bases from V and 3 bases from J, with 9 bases between. As DNA, the CDR3 is TGTGCCACCAGTGATTCCGCTGTGGACACCGGGGAGCTGTTTTTT. This translates into CATSDSAVDTGELFF.

V is TRBV12-3 or TRBV12-4 and J is TRBJ2-1; D may be TRBD1 (6 bases). Trimming cost V 6 bases and J 8 bases, with 14 bases left between them. This CDR3 region has 13 residues. In DNA, the CDR3 is TGTGCCAGCAGCCCCACAGGGCTGGATGAGCAGTTCTTC. Translated, it gives CASSPTGLDEQFF.

This clonotype showed up just a few times. This could be a read error, since a much larger clone is one nucleotide away. V gene TRBV20-1 combines with J gene TRBJ2-7; D call uncertain. Germline V lookup: CDR1 DFQATT, CDR2 SNEGSKA (reference sequence). The CDR3 covers 15 residues. Trimming left V 0 bases short and J 0 bases short, with 12 bases between. The CDR3 reads CSARDRRFISYEQYF. DNA for the CDR3: TGCAGTGCTAGAGATCGAAGGTTTATCTCCTACGAGCAGTACTTC.

There are a few counts of this clonotype. This chain uses TRBV5-1 with TRBJ2-3; 16 nucleotides match TRBD2. The CDR3 totals 18 residues. Germline V gene data show CDR1 as SGHRS and CDR2 as YFSETQ. V lost 3 bases and J lost 5; bases outside the gene matches: 9. Written as DNA, the CDR3 is TGCGCCAGCAGCTCAGGGACTAGCGGGAGGGCCGGCGAAGATACGCAGTATTTT. It specifies CASSSGTSGRAGEDTQYF.

This clonotype was seen repeatedly, ten times or more. The CDR3 is CASRRQGYNEQFF. CDR3 DNA: TGTGCCAGCAGGAGACAGGGCTACAATGAGCAGTTCTTC. The chain has TRBV7-8 and TRBJ2-1, with 7 nucleotides matching TRBD1. Germline loops: CDR1 SGHVS, CDR2 FQNEAQ. The CDR3 runs to 13 residues. Trimming removed 6 bases from V and 3 bases from J; junction bases left unmatched: 2.

This clonotype was detected many times. V and J are TRBV29-1 and TRBJ2-5; D assignment may be TRBD1 or TRBD2 (5 bases each). Trimming stripped 4 bases from V and 2 bases from J, with 14 bases between. The germline CDR1 and CDR2 sequences are SQVTM and ANQGSEA. The CDR3 is 14 residues long. CDR3 protein: CSVAGHRGQETQYF. DNA for the CDR3: TGCAGCGTTGCGGGGCATCGGGGTCAAGAGACCCAGTACTTC.

This clonotype occurred a few times. This chain joins TRBV7-9 and TRBJ2-7; the D gene is possibly TRBD2 (5 bases). CDR3 length equals 12 residues. Germline V gene sequence: CDR1 SEHNR, CDR2 FQNEAQ (reference sequence). With 4 bases removed from V and 7 bases from J, the gap between germline ends came to 11 bases. This CDR3 is CASSSGVTEQYF. The CDR3 coding sequence is TGTGCCAGCAGCTCCGGGGTGACAGAGCAGTACTTC.

At least ten counts were recorded for this clonotype. V gene TRBV28 combines with J gene TRBJ1-1; D may be TRBD1 (5 bases). Germline lookup yields CDR1 MDHEN and CDR2 SYDVKM. Trimming took off 3 bases at V and 4 bases at J, with 9 bases between the two ends. CDR3 length: 13 residues. The CDR3 here is CASSFAGPTEAFF. The DNA of the CDR3 is TGTGCCAGCAGTTTTGCGGGGCCCACTGAAGCTTTCTTT.

The chain couples TRBV5-1 to TRBJ2-5, with TRBD1 identical over 8 bases. This CDR3 spans 13 amino acids. Per germline, CDR1 SGHRS and CDR2 YFSETQ. Losses at the gene ends were 4 bases for V and 3 bases for J; bases not matched to a gene: 2. The CDR3 DNA follows: TGCGCCAGCAGCACGACAGGGGAAGAGACCCAGTACTTC. This codes for CASSTTGEETQYF. Combining the CDR3 with reference TRBV5-1 and TRBJ2-5 gives the whole variable domain KAGVTQTPRYLIKTRGQQVTLSCSPISGHRSVSWYQQTPGQGLQFLFEYFSETQRNKGNFPGRFSGRQFSNSRSEMNVSTLELGDSALYLCASSTTGEETQYFGPGTRLLVL.

This clonotype was observed many times. The chain links TRBV12-3 or TRBV12-4 to TRBJ1-5; D is uncertain. There are 15 residues in the CDR3. Between the trimmed V and J ends, which lost 5 bases and 5 bases, there was a span of 16 bases. The chain's CDR3 is CASSPVGARHQPQHF. The DNA of the CDR3 is TGTGCCAGCAGTCCGGTTGGAGCTCGGCATCAGCCCCAGCATTTT.

This clonotype was recorded at least ten times. J is TRBJ1-4 and V is TRBV5-1; D gene unclear. V was trimmed by 1 base and J by 8 bases, leaving 9 bases between them. Germline V CDR1 and CDR2: SGHRS, YFSETQ. The CDR3 sequence is 13 residues long. This CDR3 reads CASSLRQDEKLFF. As DNA, the CDR3 is TGCGCCAGCAGCTTGAGGCAGGACGAAAAACTGTTTTTT.

This clonotype was seen repeatedly, ten times or more. The chain employs TRBV20-1 and TRBJ2-1; 11 nucleotides align to TRBD2. This CDR3 contains 14 residues. Germline-derived CDR1 and CDR2 are DFQATT and SNEGSKA (reference sequence). The J segment lost 9 bases and the V segment lost 5 bases, leaving 9 bases of the junction unmatched. CDR3 DNA: TGCAGTGCTGAACTAGCGGGAGTATCCGGTGAGCAGTTCTTC. Translated: CSAELAGVSGEQFF.

The count of this clonotype is one. A much bigger clone sits one base away, suggesting this may be a read error. V gene TRBV20-1 combines with J gene TRBJ2-7, with 7 nucleotides matching TRBD1. CDR3 size: 15 residues. Germline V gene sequence: CDR1 DFQATT, CDR2 SNEGSKA (reference sequence). The CDR3 loop is CSARLQETGFYAQYF. The CDR3 bases are TGCAGTGCTAGACTCCAGGAGACAGGGTTCTACGCGCAGTACTTC.

This clonotype was counted ten times or more. The V and J genes are TRBV5-1 and TRBJ2-2; 10 bases align to TRBD1. V shed 3 bases, J shed 5 bases, and the junction held 4 bases outside the gene matches. Germline values: CDR1 SGHRS, CDR2 YFSETQ. This CDR3 is 15 amino acids long. The CDR3 bases are TGCGCCAGCAGCTCCGGGACAGGGGCAACCGGGGAGCTGTTTTTT. Protein sequence: CASSSGTGATGELFF.

This chain uses TRBV3-1 with TRBJ2-1; 11 positions agree with TRBD2. V was pared by 5 bases and J by 5 bases, with 5 bases of the junction left unmatched. The CDR3 runs to 15 residues. Germline assignment: CDR1 LGHDT and CDR2 YNNKEL (reference sequence). In DNA, the CDR3 is TGTGCCAGCAGCAGTATAGCGGGAGGGAACAATGAGCAGTTCTTC. It specifies CASSSIAGGNNEQFF.

This clonotype was seen only a few times. The chain uses TRBV7-9 and TRBJ1-4; D is unclear. Germline CDR1 SEHNR, CDR2 FQNEAQ (reference sequence). The CDR3 covers 14 residues. Trimming stripped 4 bases from V and 8 bases from J, with 14 bases between. CDR3 DNA: TGTGCCAGCAGCTCTTTTCTGGGGAAAGAAAAACTGTTTTTT. Its translation: CASSSFLGKEKLFF.

This clonotype was counted at least ten times. V and J are TRBV6-1 and TRBJ1-1; no reliable D call. Germline loops: CDR1 MNHNS, CDR2 SASEGT. The CDR3 is 14 residues long. The V end lost 5 bases, the J end lost 7 bases, and 17 bases lay between the germline ends. As DNA, the CDR3 is TGTGCCAGCAGTCTTACTTACTCAAACCATGAAGCTTTCTTT. Translated: CASSLTYSNHEAFF.

This chain connects TRBV6-5 to TRBJ2-7, with 9 nucleotides matching TRBD1. Losses at the gene ends were 2 bases for V and 2 bases for J; bases not matched to a gene: 7. The CDR3 loop spans 16 amino acids. Germline loops: CDR1 MNHEY, CDR2 SVGAGI. The DNA for the CDR3 is TGTGCCAGCAGTTACGACGTCGGGACAGGGCCCTACGAGCAGTACTTC. It specifies CASSYDVGTGPYEQYF.

This clonotype was recorded at least ten times. The rearrangement uses TRBV10-3 and TRBJ2-3; D gene ambiguous. There are 14 residues in the CDR3. From germline, CDR1 is ENHRY and CDR2 SYGVKD. Trimming shortened V by 7 bases and J by 1 base, and 12 bases separated the two germline ends. The CDR3 nucleotides read TGTGCCATCAAGTGGAGCGAAGGCACAGATACGCAGTATTTT. It encodes CAIKWSEGTDTQYF.

This clonotype was counted at least ten times. The J gene is TRBJ2-7, the V gene TRBV20-1; unclear D gene. Germline lookup yields CDR1 DFQATT and CDR2 SNEGSKA (reference sequence). This CDR3 has 14 amino acids. The V gene lost 4 bases and the J gene lost 4 bases, with 17 bases spanning the gap. CDR3 in DNA: TGCAGTGCTAAAGGCTCAGGTACAACATACGAGCAGTACTTC. Its translation is CSAKGSGTTYEQYF.

This clonotype has only one observation. The CDR3 loop reads CATSTRDRMSPEAFF. The CDR3 DNA is TGTGCCACCAGCACCCGGGACCGAATGAGTCCTGAAGCTTTCTTT. The V call is TRBV15, the J call TRBJ1-1; a weak D match, TRBD1 (5 bases). CDR1 and CDR2 from the germline V gene are LNHNV and YYDKDF (reference sequence). Between the trimmed V and J ends, which lost 4 bases and 6 bases, there was a span of 18 bases. This CDR3 is 15 amino acids long.

This clonotype appeared many times. V is TRBV20-1 and J is TRBJ2-5; D not resolved. Trimming stripped 6 bases from V and 2 bases from J, with 16 bases between. Per germline, CDR1 DFQATT and CDR2 SNEGSKA (reference sequence). The CDR3 has 14 amino acids. CDR3 loop: CSADDLVAQETQYF. The CDR3 nucleotides are TGCAGTGCCGACGACTTAGTAGCACAAGAGACCCAGTACTTC.

The chain carries TRBV2 and TRBJ2-7; no clear D gene. CDR1 SNHLY and CDR2 FYNNEI come from the germline V gene. This CDR3 has 13 residues. V was clipped by 6 bases and J by 6 bases, with 15 bases between them. For the CDR3, the DNA is TGTGCCAGCAGAGTACCGGCCCTAGGCGAGCAGTACTTC. Protein: CASRVPALGEQYF.

This clonotype was recorded a few times. The rearrangement links TRBV2 to TRBJ1-2, with D perhaps matching TRBD1 (5 bases). Trimming pared 4 bases from V and 4 bases from J, leaving 7 bases between. This CDR3 has 12 amino acids. CDR1 is SNHLY, CDR2 FYNNEI, per germline. The CDR3 region has the DNA TGTGCCAGCAGTGGACAGTCCTATGGCTACACCTTC. It specifies CASSGQSYGYTF.

In this sample, this clonotype turned up many times. The rearrangement joins TRBV25-1 to TRBJ2-3; 11 positions agree with TRBD2. J was trimmed by 1 base and V by 4 bases; bases with no gene match: 4. CDR1 MGHDK and CDR2 SYGVNS come from the germline V gene. The CDR3 totals 16 residues. The CDR3 loop is CASSGLLAGGTDTQYF. The CDR3 DNA sequence: TGTGCCAGCAGTGGACTACTAGCGGGAGGCACAGATACGCAGTATTTT.

This clonotype was seen at least ten times. The V and J genes are TRBV15 and TRBJ2-6, with D possibly TRBD1 on 6 matching bases. In germline, CDR1 is LNHNV, CDR2 YYDKDF (reference sequence). This CDR3 has 15 amino acids. CDR3 region: CGARQDLSGANVLTF. DNA of the CDR3: TGTGGGGCCCGACAGGATTTATCTGGGGCCAACGTCCTGACTTTC.

There are a few counts of this clonotype. The CDR3 loop reads CASSPRTGGGLETQYF. DNA of the CDR3: TGTGCCAGCAGCCCCCGGACAGGGGGCGGGTTGGAGACCCAGTACTTC. The chain couples TRBV11-3 to TRBJ2-5, with 11 bases that match TRBD1. Per the germline V gene, CDR1 is SGHNT and CDR2 is YENEEA. CDR3 length equals 16 residues. The junction had 10 bases not matched to a gene; V was cut back by 5 bases and J by 5 bases.

The chain employs TRBV29-1 and TRBJ2-3; 9 bases line up with TRBD1. V dropped 4 bases and J dropped 1; count of bases not matched to a gene: 3. Germline V CDR1 and CDR2: SQVTM, ANQGSEA. The CDR3 length is 14 residues. The CDR3 protein is CSVGTGGGTDTQYF. The CDR3 coding sequence is TGCAGCGTTGGAACAGGGGGCGGCACAGATACGCAGTATTTT.